This T cell receptor (beta chain) was sequenced during a study of OX40 agonist ivuxolimab in advanced cancers. Study in general: Ivuxolimab, an antibody that agonizes OX40 (CD134), was administered to the patients. Regarding the study as a whole: Also present in some nonresponders was a low level of normalized T-cell clonal expansion.

Autoimmune disease history or systemic immunosuppression led to patients being barred. About this clone itself: Its antigen is currently unknown.

The data were produced by immunoSEQ multiplex PCR, yet TCRdb's version contains in-frame clones alone and is incomplete. The table records 60,000 or so clones, about 92% of them present only once. Germline loops: CDR1 LGHNA, CDR2 YNFKEQ. The CDR3 sequence is 16 residues long. Trimming at V came to 1 base and at J to 8 bases, leaving 7 bases not matched to a gene. This TCR was recovered from an adult with an advanced solid tumor such as melanoma, head and neck, liver or kidney cancer. This material consisted of CD4+ or CD8+ T cells sorted from blood, taken in a trial of the OX40 agonist ivuxolimab. The chain employs TRBV4-2 and TRBJ2-1; TRBD2 aligns across 11 bases. This chain's CDR3 is CASSQGLSGGADEQFF. CDR3 in DNA: TGTGCCAGCAGCCAAGGTCTTAGCGGGGGGGCTGATGAGCAGTTCTTC.